This is a list of T cell receptor beta chains from one sample in a study of cytomegalovirus exposure and HLA in healthy donors. TCRdb's copy holds only in-frame clones and misses some; the assay was immunoSEQ multiplex PCR. The sample lists about 94,000 clones, 81% seen once, with 10% to 13% in the top ten. The specimen was PBMCs. The source of these receptors is a human donor in good health. Both conserved end residues are part of each CDR3. The D gene is left open where the match is weak. Clone size appears in some rows only: once, few, many, or a class for an expanded clone.

abundance	v_gene	d_gene	j_gene	CDR3nt	CDR3aa
-	TRBV27	-	TRBJ2-7	TGTGCCAGCAGTTTAAGAACGGGCTACGAGCAGTACTTC	CASSLRTGYEQYF
-	TRBV19	TRBD1	TRBJ1-4	TGTGCCAGTTCAGGACAGGCAAATGAAAAACTGTTTTTT	CASSGQANEKLFF
-	TRBV5-5	-	TRBJ2-1	TGTGCCAGCAGCTTGTCGATTGGGGGTGGGGGGTATTATGAGCAGTTCTTC	CASSLSIGGGGYYEQFF
-	TRBV19	TRBD1	TRBJ1-5	TGTGCCAGTAGTATACCCTTGGACAGGGGAGGTCAGCCCCAGCATTTT	CASSIPLDRGGQPQHF
-	TRBV9	-	TRBJ2-5	TGTGCCAGCAGCGCTGGGCTGACGGAACTGAACCAAGAGACCCAGTACTTC	CASSAGLTELNQETQYF
-	TRBV27	TRBD1	TRBJ2-5	TGTGCCAGCAGTTTATCCCTTGGACAGGCAGAGACCCAGTACTTC	CASSLSLGQAETQYF
-	TRBV18	-	TRBJ2-3	TGTGCCAGCTCACCGTCCGGGCTAGCGCCAGATACGCAGTATTTT	CASSPSGLAPDTQYF
-	TRBV11-2	-	TRBJ2-2	TGTGCCAGCAGCTTTAGAGGGGGACCCGGGGAGCTGTTTTTT	CASSFRGGPGELFF
-	TRBV7-2	-	TRBJ1-1	TGTGCCAGCAGCTTTGAGGGCTACACTGAAGCTTTCTTT	CASSFEGYTEAFF
few	TRBV6-5	-	TRBJ2-7	TGTGCCAGCAGCCCCCCGACATTTACCTACGAGCAGTACTTC	CASSPPTFTYEQYF
-	TRBV7-5	-	TRBJ2-7	TGTGTCAGAAGCTTAGTGTTAGACTACGAGCAGTACTTC	CVRSLVLDYEQYF
-	TRBV10-3	-	TRBJ2-7	TGTGCCATCAGTGGGATAGGAGTTGTCGACGAGCAGTACTTC	CAISGIGVVDEQYF
-	TRBV7-2	-	TRBJ2-1	TGTGCCAGCAGTTATATCGCGGGGTATGAGCAGTTCTTC	CASSYIAGYEQFF
once	TRBV6-1	-	TRBJ1-1	TGTGCCAGCAGGGATTGGACAAGTCCGAACACTGAAGCTTTCTTT	CASRDWTSPNTEAFF
few	TRBV19	-	TRBJ1-5	TGTGCCACCTCCCCCGAGCGTTGGGGCAATCAGCCCCAGCATTTT	CATSPERWGNQPQHF
-	TRBV5-4	-	TRBJ2-7	TGTGCCAGCAGCTTGGAACAGGTCTCCTACGAGCAGTACTTC	CASSLEQVSYEQYF
-	TRBV7-2	-	TRBJ2-7	TGTGCCAGCAGCTCTTTGACGGGAGCGGCCTACGAGCAGTACTTC	CASSSLTGAAYEQYF
-	TRBV6-5	-	TRBJ2-7	TGTGCCAGCAGTTGGGAGGGTCAGGGGGCGGGTGAGCAGTGCTTC	CASSWEGQGAGEQCF
few	TRBV4-3	-	TRBJ1-1	TGCGCCAGCAGCCAAGATGGAGCAAACACTGAAGCTTTCTTT	CASSQDGANTEAFF
-	TRBV11-3	-	TRBJ2-2	TGTGCCAGCAGCTCCATCTCGGGGGCCGGGGAGCTGTTTTTT	CASSSISGAGELFF
few	TRBV5-1	-	TRBJ2-3	TGCGCCAGCAGCTTGGGGGGGGCAGATACGCAGTATTTT	CASSLGGADTQYF
once	TRBV6-6	TRBD1	TRBJ1-1	TGTGCCAGCAGTTACAGCCCAGGGGGCAACACTGAAGCTTTCTTT	CASSYSPGGNTEAFF
-	TRBV28	-	TRBJ1-2	TGTGCCAGCAGTTTCGGGTGGGGCAGGTATGGCTACACCTTC	CASSFGWGRYGYTF
-	TRBV9	TRBD2	TRBJ2-7	TGTGCCAGCAGCGGACCTCCACTAGCGGGAGGGCCCTACGAGCAGTACTTC	CASSGPPLAGGPYEQYF
-	TRBV7-2	-	TRBJ1-2	TGTGCCAGCAGCTTTCCCCCAACAACCTTC	CASSFPPTTF
-	TRBV6-6	-	TRBJ1-4	TGTGCCAGCAGTTACTCCAGGGGCTATGAAAAACTGTTTTTT	CASSYSRGYEKLFF
-	TRBV9	-	TRBJ2-5	TGTGCCAGCACCCCTAGTCAGAGAGGTGGGGAGACCCAGTACTTC	CASTPSQRGGETQYF
-	TRBV5-6	-	TRBJ1-3	TGTGCCAGCAGCTTGTTTGGCGGAACCTCTGGAAACACCATATATTTT	CASSLFGGTSGNTIYF
-	TRBV11-2	-	TRBJ2-3	TGTGCCAGCAGCTTTGCCGGGGGGCAGAACACAGATACGCAGTATTTT	CASSFAGGQNTDTQYF
-	TRBV18	-	TRBJ2-2	TGTGCCAGCTCACCACTGGGAGAGGAGCTGTTTTTT	CASSPLGEELFF
-	TRBV7-2	-	TRBJ2-5	TGTGCCAGCAGCTTGGGAACTAGTCCCGGAGAGACCCAGTACTTC	CASSLGTSPGETQYF
-	TRBV5-4	TRBD1	TRBJ2-4	TGTGCCAGCAGCCGTAACTATACAGGGGTAGGCTTAGCCAAAAACATTCAGTACTTC	CASSRNYTGVGLAKNIQYF
-	TRBV6-5	-	TRBJ1-4	TGTGCCAGCAGTCCAAGCAGGGCGGGGGATGAAAAACTGTTTTTT	CASSPSRAGDEKLFF
-	TRBV7-6	TRBD1	TRBJ2-7	TGTGCCAGCAGCCCAACCGGGACAGTGTCCTACGAGCAGTACTTC	CASSPTGTVSYEQYF
once	TRBV5-1	TRBD2	TRBJ2-1	TGCGCCAGCAGCGCCTTGACTAGCGGATCCTACAATGAGCAGTTCTTC	CASSALTSGSYNEQFF
-	TRBV27	-	TRBJ1-5	TGTGCCAGCAGTTTAGAGGCCGGGCAGCCCCAGCATTTT	CASSLEAGQPQHF
-	TRBV7-7	-	TRBJ2-1	TGTGCCAGCAGTCGCGACTCTGTTGGGGAGCAGTTCTTC	CASSRDSVGEQFF
-	TRBV11-3	-	TRBJ2-3	TGTGCCAGCAGCCCGAGCAGGGGCACAGATACGCAGTATTTT	CASSPSRGTDTQYF
-	TRBV29-1	-	TRBJ2-3	TGCAGCGCCTCCCCTCGCTCGACAGGTTTGCCCGATACGCAGTATTTT	CSASPRSTGLPDTQYF
-	TRBV5-8	-	TRBJ2-3	TGTGCCAGCATCCACCGAGTGGAGCTCACAGATACGCAGTATTTT	CASIHRVELTDTQYF
-	TRBV5-1	-	TRBJ2-5	TGCGCCAGCAGCTTGCGGGGGTCGGAGACCCAGTACTTC	CASSLRGSETQYF
-	TRBV28	-	TRBJ1-5	TGTGCCAGCGACCTTGGGAGGGCCGGGGGCAATCAGCCCCAGCATTTT	CASDLGRAGGNQPQHF
-	TRBV7-2	-	TRBJ2-3	TGTGCCAGCAGCTTACTTGGGCCAACAGATACGCAGTATTTT	CASSLLGPTDTQYF
few	TRBV7-3	-	TRBJ2-2	TGTGCCAGCAGCCGGGACAACGGCGGGGAGCTGTTTTTT	CASSRDNGGELFF
-	TRBV5-4	-	TRBJ1-2	TGTGCCAGCAGCTTGGCAGGGGTACATGGCTACACCTTC	CASSLAGVHGYTF
few	TRBV6-4	TRBD2	TRBJ2-3	TGTGCCAGCAGTGACTCGGGACTAGCGGGAGCAGATACGCAGTATTTT	CASSDSGLAGADTQYF
once	TRBV19	TRBD2	TRBJ2-5	TGTGCCAGTAGTATAGACGGTAGCGGGAGTAGGGCCCAGTACTTC	CASSIDGSGSRAQYF
-	TRBV28	-	TRBJ2-3	TGTGCCAGCAGTTTCTTGGATACGCAGTATTTT	CASSFLDTQYF
-	TRBV7-3	-	TRBJ1-2	TGTGCCAGCAGCTTAACGAACCCGCTGGCGGAGGGCTACACCTTC	CASSLTNPLAEGYTF